This T cell receptor beta chain was obtained from a study of post-analysis software for immune sequencing data. General observations from the study: A significant reduction in normalized Chao1 diversity was observed in multiple sclerosis patients versus controls.

cDNA libraries of TCR beta carried unique molecular identifiers. A single record per CDR3 protein comes from TCRdb applying MiXCR to the PCR reads. The data contain fewer than 900,000 distinct CDR3 sequences, roughly 46% of them singletons. The table lists this clonotype with a few counts. Its specificity is unknown. This TCR derives from a girl aged 10-17 years with multiple sclerosis. The material sequenced was blood.

Here the CDR3 reads CSARDPLAGVKDTQYF. In DNA form, the CDR3 reads TGCAGTGCTAGAGATCCACTAGCGGGGGTAAAAGATACGCAGTATTTT. This chain uses TRBV20-1 with TRBJ2-3; 11 bases are a match to TRBD2. V lost 0 bases and J lost 5; bases outside the gene matches: 7. Per germline, CDR1 DFQATT and CDR2 SNEGSKA (reference sequence). CDR3 size: 16 residues.